This T cell receptor beta chain was recorded in a study of prognosis after radiotherapy for stage I lung cancer. From genomic DNA, TCR beta CDR3 was amplified by two-round multiplex PCR. Gene-specific primers for each TRBV and TRBJ gene drove first-round PCR. MiXCR was run by TCRdb on the multiplex PCR reads, yielding one entry per CDR3 protein. This table has roughly 29,000 distinct CDR3 sequences, 30% to 40% appearing once. The V gene end was trimmed by 5 bases and the J gene end by 5 bases; junction bases not matched to a gene: 16. Germline values: CDR1 SEHNR, CDR2 FQNEAQ (reference sequence). The CDR3 contains 17 residues.

The V call is TRBV7-9, the J call TRBJ2-5; TRBD2 aligns across 8 bases. Sample: PBMCs, taken before or after stereotactic body radiation therapy (not recorded which). This receptor was taken from a donor aged 50 or older with non-small cell lung cancer. This CDR3 reads CASSPSTVAGYCETQYF. Written as DNA, the CDR3 is TGTGCCAGCAGCCCCTCGACGGTAGCGGGGTATTGTGAGACCCAGTACTTC. Combining the CDR3 with reference TRBV7-9 and TRBJ2-5 gives the whole variable domain DTGVSQNPRHKITKRGQNVTFRCDPISEHNRLYWYRQTLGQGPEFLTYFQNEAQLEKSRLLSDRFSAERPKGSFSTLEIQRTEQGDSAMYLCASSPSTVAGYCETQYFGPGTRLLVL.